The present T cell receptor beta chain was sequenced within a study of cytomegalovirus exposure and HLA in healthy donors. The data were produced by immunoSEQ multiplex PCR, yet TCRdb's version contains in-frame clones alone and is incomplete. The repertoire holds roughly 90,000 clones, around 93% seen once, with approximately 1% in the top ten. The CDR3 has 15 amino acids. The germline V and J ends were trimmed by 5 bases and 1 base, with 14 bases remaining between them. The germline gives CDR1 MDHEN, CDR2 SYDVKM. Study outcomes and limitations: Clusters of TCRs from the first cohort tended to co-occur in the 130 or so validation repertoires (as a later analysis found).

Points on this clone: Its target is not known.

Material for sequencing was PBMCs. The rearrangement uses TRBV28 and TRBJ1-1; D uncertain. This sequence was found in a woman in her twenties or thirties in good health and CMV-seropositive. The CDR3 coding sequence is TGTGCCAGCAGTCCAACGACGGGAACGAACACTGAAGCTTTCTTT. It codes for CASSPTTGTNTEAFF. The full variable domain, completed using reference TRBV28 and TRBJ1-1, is DVKVTQSSRYLVKRTGEKVFLECVQDMDHENMFWYRQDPGLGLRLIYFSYDVKMKEKGDIPEGYSVSREKKERFSLILESASTNQTSMYLCASSPTTGTNTEAFFGQGTRLTVV.